Listed below are T cell receptor beta chains from one sample, sequenced in a study of blood T cell repertoires in COVID-19. Produced via immunoSEQ multiplex PCR; TCRdb's table is partial and in-frame only. The table lists a few hundred thousand clones, 85% to 90% of them singletons. The sample taken for sequencing was peripheral blood. These receptors all stem from a woman between 50 and 59 years old with active or convalescent COVID-19. Each CDR3 is given with its conserved first and last residue. The order of the fields is J gene, V gene, clone size, D gene, CDR3 DNA, CDR3 protein. The D gene is left open where the match is weak. A clone size is listed for some rows: how often the clone was seen (once, few, many), or a class if it is expanded.

>TRBJ2-3|TRBV12-3/TRBV12-4|.|.
TGTGCCAGCAGTTGGACTGAAGATACGCAGTATTTT
CASSWTEDTQYF
>TRBJ2-4|TRBV3-1/TRBV3-2|.|TRBD2
TGTGCCAGCAGTCGCTTCTTAGGGACTACCAAAAACATTCAGTACTTC
CASSRFLGTTKNIQYF
>TRBJ1-5|TRBV28|.|.
TGTGCCAGCGGGCAAGGGGCTAGCAATCAGCCCCAGCATTTT
CASGQGASNQPQHF
>TRBJ1-1|TRBV6-5|.|TRBD1
TGTGCCAGCAGCAGGGGGCGCGACACTGAAGCTTTCTTT
CASSRGRDTEAFF
>TRBJ2-1|TRBV5-8|.|.
TGTGCCAGCACTCCCTGGGACTCGCGAGAGAATGAGCAGTTCTTC
CASTPWDSRENEQFF
>TRBJ1-2|TRBV5-1|.|.
TGCGCCAGCAGCTTGGCACGGAACTATGGCTACACCTTC
CASSLARNYGYTF
>TRBJ2-3|TRBV2|.|.
TGTGCCAGCAGTGTTCCGCAAGAAGCCCGCCCGGGGACAGATACGCAGTATTTT
CASSVPQEARPGTDTQYF
>TRBJ2-3|TRBV30|.|.
TGTGCCTGGAGTGTAGGAGGTTGGGAGGTAGATACGCAGTATTTT
CAWSVGGWEVDTQYF
>TRBJ1-1|TRBV6-5|.|TRBD1
TGTGCCAGCAAGTCGACAGGGGGCAACACTGAAGCTTTCTTT
CASKSTGGNTEAFF
>TRBJ1-2|TRBV5-1|.|.
TGCGCCAGCAGCACTCAACCCCAGGGGACGGCTGGCTACACCTTC
CASSTQPQGTAGYTF
>TRBJ1-2|TRBV27|.|TRBD1
TGTGCCAGCAGTAAACAGGGGATGAAATATGGCTACACCTTC
CASSKQGMKYGYTF
>TRBJ1-2|TRBV28|.|TRBD1
TGTGCCAGCAGTATTGACAGGGTCATTGGCTACACCTTC
CASSIDRVIGYTF
>TRBJ1-4|TRBV29-1|.|.
TGCAGCGTTGCGGATGAAAAACTGTTTTTT
CSVADEKLFF
>TRBJ2-7|TRBV4-3|.|.
TGCGCCAGCAGCCAAGATCACAGCCCTTGGTACGAGCAGTACTTC
CASSQDHSPWYEQYF
>TRBJ2-1|TRBV23-1|.|TRBD2
TGCGCCAGCAGTCAACCTAGCGGGGTCCTCTACAATGAGCAGTTCTTC
CASSQPSGVLYNEQFF
>TRBJ1-3|TRBV30|.|.
TGTGCCTGGAATCAGGGGACTGGAAACACCATATATTTT
CAWNQGTGNTIYF
>TRBJ2-4|TRBV4-1|.|TRBD2
TGCGCCAGCAGCCAAGAATGGCTAGCGGGGGGACCGCTAGCCAAAAACATTCAGTACTTC
CASSQEWLAGGPLAKNIQYF
>TRBJ2-7|TRBV7-2|.|TRBD2
TGTGCCAGCAGCTTGGAGGGACTAGGGTTCTACGAGCAGTACTTC
CASSLEGLGFYEQYF
>TRBJ1-2|TRBV30|.|TRBD1
TGTGCCTGGAGTGTAACAGGGGCCCTCTCCTATGGCTACACCTTC
CAWSVTGALSYGYTF
>TRBJ2-7|TRBV7-2|.|.
TGTGCCAGCAGCCAAGCCGGCTACGAGCAGTACTTC
CASSQAGYEQYF
>TRBJ1-2|TRBV7-2|.|.
TGTGCCAGCAGCTTAGTTGTCCGGGAGGACGGCTACACCTTC
CASSLVVREDGYTF
>TRBJ2-3|TRBV19|.|.
TGTGCCAGTAGTATGGAGGGTACAAATACGCAGTATTTT
CASSMEGTNTQYF
>TRBJ1-3|TRBV7-6|.|.
TGTGCCAGCAGCCCGAGGGAATCATTTACTGGAAACACCATATATTTT
CASSPRESFTGNTIYF
>TRBJ1-3|TRBV6-5|.|.
TGTGCCAGCAGTAAGGCAGGGGCAGGAAACACCATATATTTT
CASSKAGAGNTIYF
>TRBJ2-1|TRBV7-2|.|.
TGTGCCAGCAGCTTAGGGGGACTACCAAACAGGGATGAGCAGTTCTTC
CASSLGGLPNRDEQFF
>TRBJ1-1|TRBV6-5|.|.
TGTGCCAGCAGTCCCTTGGCCCCTGAAGCTTTCTTT
CASSPLAPEAFF
>TRBJ1-2|TRBV24-1|.|.
TGTGCCACTCTGGGCAGAGATGGCTACACCTTC
CATLGRDGYTF
>TRBJ1-6|TRBV18|.|.
TGTGCCAGCTCACCGTCCAGGGATTCACCCCTCCACTTT
CASSPSRDSPLHF
>TRBJ1-6|TRBV28|.|.
TGTGCCAGCAGTTTATTTGCGGCGGGGAGCTCCTATAATTCACCCCTCCACTTT
CASSLFAAGSSYNSPLHF
>TRBJ2-7|TRBV5-4|.|.
TGTGCCAGCAGCAGAGACCTCAGCCCCCTTCCTAGCGCCCGCTCCTACGAGCAGTACTTC
CASSRDLSPLPSARSYEQYF
>TRBJ2-1|TRBV7-2|once|TRBD2
TGTGCCAGCAGCCCAAGGAGCGCTAGCGGGAGGGAGTCCTACAATGAGCAGTTCTTC
CASSPRSASGRESYNEQFF
>TRBJ1-4|TRBV2|.|.
TGTGCCAGCAGCAGGGACTTTAATGAAAAACTGTTTTTT
CASSRDFNEKLFF
>TRBJ2-7|TRBV10-3|.|TRBD1
TGTGCCATCCATGGACAGGGAGCTAGCTACGAGCAGTACTTC
CAIHGQGASYEQYF
>TRBJ1-4|TRBV12-3/TRBV12-4|few|TRBD1
TGTGCCAGCAGCCCAGGACAGGATCTTAGCCCGTTTTTT
CASSPGQDLSPFF
>TRBJ2-7|TRBV15|.|.
TGTGCCACCAGCAGAGATAGGGGTTTCGAGCAGTACTTC
CATSRDRGFEQYF
>TRBJ1-2|TRBV3-1/TRBV3-2|.|TRBD1
TGTGCCAGCAGCCAAGAGGACAGGTACTATGGCTACACCTTC
CASSQEDRYYGYTF
>TRBJ2-7|TRBV30|once|TRBD1
TGTGCCGGGGACAGAGCCTACGAGCAGTACTTC
CAGDRAYEQYF
>TRBJ2-2|TRBV4-1|.|.
TGCGCCAGCAGCCGGACCCCGTTGTGGGGGGTGGACACCGGGGAGCTGTTTTTT
CASSRTPLWGVDTGELFF
>TRBJ1-5|TRBV11-2|.|.
TGTGCCAGCAGCTTAGGCACAGGCAATCAGCCCCAGCATTTT
CASSLGTGNQPQHF
>TRBJ1-1|TRBV7-3|once|.
TGTGCCAGCAGCCGCACCGGTAACACTGAAGCTTTCTTT
CASSRTGNTEAFF
>TRBJ1-2|TRBV7-6|.|.
TGTGCCAGCAGCTTAGAAACTGACGGGAGAGGCTACACCTTC
CASSLETDGRGYTF
>TRBJ1-2|TRBV27|.|.
TGTGCCAGCAGTTTACGTCCGGGCTATGGCTACACCTTC
CASSLRPGYGYTF
>TRBJ1-2|TRBV21-1|.|.
TGTGCCAGCAGCAAAAAACAGGGTGCTAGGTATGGCTACACCTTC
CASSKKQGARYGYTF